Shown below are 26 T cell receptor beta chains from a single sample sequenced in a study of early T cells in non-severe SARS-CoV-2 infection. TCRdb processed the 5' RACE reads anew with MiXCR; each CDR3 protein has one entry. The sample shows about 69,000 distinct CDR3 sequences, 8.5% to 10% of them seen only once. The material sequenced was whole blood. All receptors derive from an adult who was a healthcare worker with PCR-confirmed SARS-CoV-2 infection or an uninfected control (not recorded which).

The chain combines TRBV30 with TRBJ2-7; possibly TRBD1 for D (5 bases). The CDR3 is 13 residues long. Between the trimmed V and J ends, which lost 3 bases and 7 bases, there was a span of 16 bases. Germline V CDR1 and CDR2: GTSNPN, SVGIG (reference sequence). The chain's CDR3 is CAWRVRDLREQYF. The CDR3 region has the DNA TGTGCCTGGAGGGTCAGGGATTTGAGGGAGCAGTACTTC.

This clonotype occurred many times. The J gene is TRBJ1-2, the V gene TRBV9; 7 bases map to TRBD1. Trimming cost V 3 bases and J 8 bases; bases outside gene matches: 7. From germline, CDR1 is SGDLS and CDR2 YYNGEE. This CDR3 comprises 13 residues. The CDR3 loop is CASSAGQRRGYTF. The CDR3 nucleotides are TGTGCCAGCAGCGCGGGACAGCGTAGGGGCTACACCTTC.

The rearrangement links TRBV7-9 to TRBJ1-1; 7 bases align to TRBD1. Germline lookup yields CDR1 SEHNR and CDR2 FQNEAQ (reference sequence). The trim removed 7 bases at V and 7 bases at J, leaving 9 bases unmatched. CDR3 length equals 13 residues. For the CDR3, the DNA is TGTGCCAGCAACCAAAACACAGGGGTTGAAGCTTTCTTT. Its protein product is CASNQNTGVEAFF.

This clonotype was seen at least ten times. The chain combines TRBV7-3 with TRBJ1-1; D not certain. Trimming took off 3 bases at V and 6 bases at J, with 11 bases between the two ends. The CDR3 length is 13 residues. Germline CDR1 is SGHTA and CDR2 is FQGTGA. The CDR3 nucleotides are TGTGCCAGCAGCTTCACCTCGGGCGCTGAAGCTTTCTTT. It encodes CASSFTSGAEAFF. The whole variable domain, filled in from reference TRBV7-3 and TRBJ1-1, reads GAGVSQTPSNKVTEKGKYVELRCDPISGHTALYWYRQSLGQGPEFLIYFQGTGAADDSGLPNDRFFAVRPEGSVSTLKIQRTERGDSAVYLCASSFTSGAEAFFGQGTRLTVV.

There are many counts of this clonotype. This chain links TRBV7-2 with TRBJ1-1; TRBD1 aligns across 7 bases. CDR3 length: 14 amino acids. CDR1 is SGHTA and CDR2 is FQGNSA in the germline V gene. The ends lost 5 bases at V and 0 bases at J; junction bases unmatched: 3. This CDR3 reads CASSLTGLNTEAFF. The CDR3 region has the DNA TGTGCCAGCAGCCTGACAGGGCTGAACACTGAAGCTTTCTTT. The full variable domain, with the rest looked up from reference TRBV7-2 and TRBJ1-1, is GAGVSQSPSNKVTEKGKDVELRCDPISGHTALYWYRQSLGQGLEFLIYFQGNSAPDKSGLPSDRFSAERTGGSVSTLTIQRTQQEDSAVYLCASSLTGLNTEAFFGQGTRLTVV.

In its sample, this clonotype was seen a few times. The chain is built from TRBV18 and TRBJ2-1, with 9 nucleotides matching TRBD2. This CDR3 spans 16 amino acids. Germline assignment: CDR1 KGHSH and CDR2 LQKENI. V lost 6 bases and J lost 0; bases outside the gene matches: 6. The CDR3 loop reads CASSRLAGVSYNEQFF. CDR3 sequence (DNA): TGTGCCAGCTCTCGCTTAGCGGGAGTCTCCTACAATGAGCAGTTCTTC.

This clonotype was recorded many times. The chain recombines TRBV9 with TRBJ2-2, with TRBD2 matching 10 bases. This CDR3 comprises 16 residues. The V segment lost 0 bases and the J segment 5 bases; nucleotides outside the gene matches: 4. Looked up from germline, CDR1 is SGDLS and CDR2 is YYNGEE. The CDR3 sequence is CASSVAISGGTGELFF. The CDR3 DNA reads as TGTGCCAGCAGCGTAGCGATTAGCGGGGGGACCGGGGAGCTGTTTTTT.

This clonotype has at least ten counts. This chain links TRBV6-5 with TRBJ1-1, with a tentative D call TRBD1 (5 bases). V lost 6 bases, J lost 0 bases, and 11 bases lay in between. Looked up from germline, CDR1 is MNHEY and CDR2 is SVGAGI. The CDR3 totals 14 residues. The CDR3 loop is CASSWDGVNTEAFF. The CDR3, as DNA: TGTGCCAGCAGCTGGGACGGAGTGAACACTGAAGCTTTCTTT.

This clonotype came up a few times. This rearrangement joins TRBV6-6 to TRBJ1-2, with a weak D call TRBD1 (6 bases). This CDR3 has 14 residues. The V and J ends lost 0 bases and 6 bases respectively, with 11 bases between them. Germline-derived CDR1 and CDR2 are MNHNY and SVGAGI (reference sequence). CDR3 amino acids: CASSYSNAGDGYTF. The CDR3 nucleotides are TGTGCCAGCAGTTACTCGAACGCAGGGGATGGCTACACCTTC.

The chain has TRBV18 and TRBJ1-6; 7 nucleotides line up with TRBD1. V dropped 0 bases and J dropped 7; count of bases not matched to a gene: 6. Germline loops: CDR1 KGHSH, CDR2 LQKENI. This CDR3 spans 16 amino acids. The CDR3 DNA sequence: TGTGCCAGCTCACCACCGCAAGGCAGGGGGAATTCACCCCTCCACTTT. It is translated as CASSPPQGRGNSPLHF.

The CDR3 coding sequence is TGTGCCAGCAGTTATATGGAGAATCAGCCCCAGCATTTT. This encodes CASSYMENQPQHF. V is TRBV6-8 and J is TRBJ1-5; D unresolved. The CDR3 loop spans 13 amino acids. Trimming shortened V by 3 bases and J by 4 bases, and 7 bases separated the two germline ends. The germline V gene has CDR1 MNHGY and CDR2 SAAAGT.

This clonotype was counted ten times or more. The CDR3 bases are TGTGCCAGTAGTACGGGGACTAGCACAGATACGCAGTATTTT. It specifies CASSTGTSTDTQYF. The rearrangement uses TRBV19 and TRBJ2-3; D might be TRBD2 (6 bases). Germline lookup yields CDR1 LNHDA and CDR2 SQIVND (reference sequence). V lost 4 bases to trimming and J lost 0 bases, with 8 bases between them. This CDR3 is built from 14 residues.

The chain joins TRBV10-1 to TRBJ1-1, with TRBD1 as a possible D gene (6 bases). V lost 8 bases and J lost 0, with 13 bases in between. The germline gives CDR1 WNHNN, CDR2 SYGVQD (reference sequence). This CDR3 is 14 amino acids long. CDR3 sequence: CASRQDKMNTEAFF. CDR3 nucleotide sequence: TGCGCCAGCCGACAGGACAAGATGAACACTGAAGCTTTCTTT.

This clonotype appeared many times. The chain uses TRBV4-3 and TRBJ2-7; D unresolved. The CDR3 runs 14 residues. With 1 base removed from V and 3 bases from J, the gap between germline ends came to 10 bases. Germline CDR1 is LGHNA and CDR2 is YSLEER. The CDR3 loop reads CASSQVRVDYEQYF. In DNA, the CDR3 is TGCGCCAGCAGCCAAGTTAGGGTCGACTACGAGCAGTACTTC.

This clonotype has ten or more counts. CDR3 sequence reads: CASSRGQGSGTEAFF. In DNA form, the CDR3 reads TGTGCCAGCAGCAGGGGACAGGGGTCCGGCACTGAAGCTTTCTTT. The chain carries TRBV5-4 and TRBJ1-1; 10 positions agree with TRBD1. Germline V gene sequence: CDR1 SGHNT, CDR2 YYREEE (reference sequence). The length of the CDR3 is 15 residues. With 4 bases clipped from V and 4 bases from J, the junction kept 7 bases outside the gene matches.

Many counts were recorded for this clonotype. This sequence joins TRBV5-1 and TRBJ1-1; D is uncertain. The CDR3 spans 16 residues. Germline CDR1 and CDR2: SGHRS and YFSETQ. Trimming shortened V by 4 bases and J by 6 bases, and 22 bases separated the two germline ends. CDR3 DNA: TGCGCCAGCAGCCAACCTAGGACCGGGCGAGATGCTGAAGCTTTCTTT. Its translation is CASSQPRTGRDAEAFF.

This chain connects TRBV20-1 to TRBJ2-7; TRBD1 matches at 8 bases. The CDR3 is 16 amino acids. V shed 2 bases, J shed 3 bases, and the junction held 12 bases outside the gene matches. Germline-derived CDR1 and CDR2 are DFQATT and SNEGSKA (reference sequence). The CDR3 DNA sequence: TGCAGTGCTAGACCCGACGGACAGGGATGGATCTACGAGCAGTACTTC. It codes for CSARPDGQGWIYEQYF.

This clonotype was recorded a few times. The chain carries TRBV20-1 and TRBJ2-1; D uncertain. CDR1 and CDR2 from the germline V gene are DFQATT and SNEGSKA (reference sequence). Trimming took 3 bases from V and 9 from J, leaving 12 bases between them. CDR3 size: 12 residues. The CDR3 reads CSASASPTEQFF. In DNA, the CDR3 is TGCAGTGCTAGTGCCAGCCCGACTGAGCAGTTCTTC.

V is TRBV2 and J is TRBJ2-4; D is perhaps TRBD2 (7 bases). Germline V gives CDR1 SNHLY, CDR2 FYNNEI. The CDR3 loop spans 14 amino acids. Trimming left V 4 bases short and J 2 bases short, with 9 bases between. In nucleotides, the CDR3 is TGTGCCAGCAGTGTGGGGGGGCCCAAAAACATTCAGTACTTC. Its protein is CASSVGGPKNIQYF.

This CDR3 is CSVEGSGSFTGELFF. The CDR3 DNA follows: TGCAGCGTTGAGGGTAGCGGGAGTTTCACCGGGGAGCTGTTTTTT. The gene calls are TRBV29-1 and TRBJ2-2, with 9 nucleotides matching TRBD2. CDR1 is SQVTM and CDR2 is ANQGSEA in the germline V gene. CDR3 length: 15 amino acids. Trimming took 3 bases from V and 4 from J; bases not matched to a gene: 6.

The chain uses TRBV25-1 and TRBJ2-7; D not certain. The CDR3 length is 14 residues. Germline lookup yields CDR1 MGHDK and CDR2 SYGVNS. V dropped 4 bases and J dropped 0 bases, with 10 bases sitting between them. The CDR3: CASSVSDASYEQYF. DNA for the CDR3: TGTGCCAGCAGTGTCTCGGACGCCTCCTACGAGCAGTACTTC.

The chain links TRBV19 to TRBJ2-7; D could derive from TRBD1 or TRBD2 (6 bases each). The V end was cut by 5 bases, the J end by 0 bases, with 17 bases between. This CDR3 has 16 residues. The germline CDR1 and CDR2 sequences are LNHDA and SQIVND (reference sequence). The CDR3 nucleotides read TGTGCCAGTAGTTCCTACCCCACGGGGGCCTCCTACGAGCAGTACTTC. Amino acids: CASSSYPTGASYEQYF.

There are a few counts of this clonotype. This chain links TRBV5-1 with TRBJ2-3; 9 bases fit TRBD1. The CDR3 is 14 amino acids. The junction had 2 bases not matched to a gene; V was cut back by 3 bases and J by 3 bases. Germline values: CDR1 SGHRS, CDR2 YFSETQ. DNA of the CDR3: TGCGCCAGCAGCTATGGACAGGGGACAGATACGCAGTATTTT. Its translation is CASSYGQGTDTQYF. Together with reference TRBV5-1 and TRBJ2-3, the CDR3 gives the full variable domain: KAGVTQTPRYLIKTRGQQVTLSCSPISGHRSVSWYQQTPGQGLQFLFEYFSETQRNKGNFPGRFSGRQFSNSRSEMNVSTLELGDSALYLCASSYGQGTDTQYFGPGTRLTVL.

The J gene is TRBJ2-2, the V gene TRBV29-1, with no clear D. V was trimmed by 7 bases and J by 2 bases, leaving 14 bases between them. Looked up from germline, CDR1 is SQVTM and CDR2 is ANQGSEA. This CDR3 has 14 amino acids. The CDR3 DNA is TGCAGCGCCTCCGGGCCGATCAACACCGGGGAGCTGTTTTTT. Translated, it gives CSASGPINTGELFF.

The gene calls are TRBV18 and TRBJ1-1; D gene uncertain. The V end was cut by 3 bases, the J end by 5 bases, with 19 bases between. The CDR3 loop spans 16 amino acids. CDR1 and CDR2 from the germline V gene are KGHSH and LQKENI. Written as DNA, the CDR3 is TGTGCCAGCTCACCCTCCACCGGGGTCTTAGGGACTGAAGCTTTCTTT. Translation: CASSPSTGVLGTEAFF.

In this sample, this clonotype turned up many times. The chain is built from TRBV3-1 and TRBJ1-2; D call uncertain. The CDR3 sequence is 14 residues long. Trimming pared 5 bases from V and 8 bases from J, leaving 18 bases between. CDR1 is LGHDT, CDR2 YNNKEL, per germline (reference sequence). The CDR3 region has the DNA TGTGCCAGCAGCTCCCGCGAGAGGCAAGAAGGCTACACCTTC. This translates into CASSSRERQEGYTF.